A single sample is the source of the 7 T cell receptor beta chains below, sequenced in a study of shared clonotypes between healthy human individuals. Here immunoSEQ multiplex PCR was the method, and the copy in TCRdb shows in-frame clones only, minus some. The data show some 2.1 million clones, roughly 94% seen once. Naive CD8 cells lacked CD45RO, underwent positive selection for CCR7 and left out terminally differentiated effector memory CD45RA+ cells. Specimen: naive CD8+ T cells sorted from blood. The receptors shown here come from a man aged 18 to 35 in good health.

The J gene is TRBJ2-1, the V gene TRBV10-1, with TRBD2 matching over 9 bases. Trimming took 3 bases from V and 0 from J; bases not matched to a gene: 12. This CDR3 has 19 amino acids. Per germline, CDR1 WNHNN and CDR2 SYGVQD (reference sequence). CDR3 bases: TGCGCCAGCAGTGATGGGCTAGCGGGGCCAACGAGCTCCTACAATGAGCAGTTCTTC. Amino acid sequence: CASSDGLAGPTSSYNEQFF.

The chain couples TRBV10-2 to TRBJ2-3; 12 bases fit TRBD2. The V and J ends lost 5 bases and 4 bases, in that order; junction bases with no gene match: 7. From germline, CDR1 is WSHSY and CDR2 SAAADI. There are 16 residues in the CDR3. CDR3 sequence reads: CASSKSSGGAADTQYF. The CDR3 bases are TGCGCCAGCAGTAAATCTAGCGGGGGGGCCGCAGATACGCAGTATTTT.

This rearrangement joins TRBV5-6 to TRBJ1-3; D not certain. Germline loops: CDR1 SGHDT, CDR2 YYEEEE. The CDR3 consists of 13 residues. V lost 2 bases and J 4 bases, leaving 7 bases between the germline ends. The CDR3 region has the DNA TGTGCCAGCAGCTTTAAATGGGGAAACACCATATATTTT. Its protein is CASSFKWGNTIYF.

This clone appeared once. V usage is TRBV5-1 and J usage is TRBJ2-3; the D is unclear. CDR3 length equals 13 residues. V lost 0 bases and J lost 3, with 5 bases in between. CDR1 and CDR2 from the germline V gene are SGHRS and YFSETQ. CDR3 nucleotides: TGCGCCAGCAGCTTGGTGGTGACAGATACGCAGTATTTT. Protein product: CASSLVVTDTQYF.

This clone has just one count. Other DNA sequences in this sample translate to the same CDR3. The rearrangement links TRBV13 to TRBJ2-7; D call uncertain. With 5 bases removed from V and 1 base from J, the gap between germline ends came to 12 bases. The CDR3 consists of 14 residues. Germline V lookup: CDR1 PRHDT, CDR2 FYEKMQ (reference sequence). Here the CDR3 reads CASSRRQISYEQYF. CDR3 DNA sequence: TGTGCCAGCAGCCGACGACAAATTTCCTACGAGCAGTACTTC.

This chain connects TRBV4-3 to TRBJ2-7; D may be TRBD1 (6 bases). The V gene's germline CDR1 is LGHNA and CDR2 YSLEER. V lost 1 base to trimming and J lost 0 bases, with 10 bases between them. CDR3 length: 15 amino acids. CDR3 sequence reads: CASSQGRQVSYEQYF. The CDR3 region has the DNA TGCGCCAGCAGCCAAGGTCGACAGGTCTCCTACGAGCAGTACTTC.

The rearrangement uses TRBV29-1 and TRBJ2-2; D is perhaps TRBD1 (5 bases). From germline, CDR1 is SQVTM and CDR2 ANQGSEA. V was cut by 7 bases and J by 6 bases, with 15 bases left in between. The CDR3 is 13 amino acids. In DNA, the CDR3 is TGCAGCGCCCGTAGGCAGGGCTCCGGGGAGCTGTTTTTT. Amino acid sequence: CSARRQGSGELFF.